This TCR beta chain was obtained from a study of naive and memory T cell subsets. The V end lost 4 bases, the J end lost 0 bases, and 17 bases lay between the germline ends. Germline V gives CDR1 SGHDT, CDR2 YYEEEE. This CDR3 contains 16 residues. In this sample, this clonotype turned up a few times. The antigen is undetermined. General study findings and limits: Especially in CD8 cells, naive repertoires contained a few larger clonotypes, possibly CD45RA-re-expressing memory cells.

The beta constant-region primer was an equimolar mix of two oligonucleotides covering TRBC1 and TRBC2. Four rounds of PCR amplified the ligated cDNA using nested alpha and beta constant-region primers plus SP2. Via MiXCR, TCRdb re-called the UMI-ligation and nested PCR reads, giving one row per CDR3 protein. The table shows around 140,000 distinct CDR3 sequences, with around 21% occurring only once. The rearrangement links TRBV5-6 to TRBJ2-7, with D perhaps matching TRBD2 (5 bases). This receptor was identified in a human donor in good health. The source material was naive CD8+ T cells from blood. DNA of the CDR3: TGTGCCAGCAGCCCCGAGGGTGGAACCAGCTCCTACGAGCAGTACTTC. Its translation: CASSPEGGTSSYEQYF.